These 5 T cell receptor beta chains were sequenced from one sample in a study of technical replicates of blood from several donors. The data were produced by immunoSEQ multiplex PCR, yet TCRdb's version contains in-frame clones alone and is incomplete. The data hold around 80,000 clones, with 98% observed a single time. The material sequenced was T cells isolated from PBMCs. The receptors originated from a human donor in good health.

The chain is built from TRBV5-1 and TRBJ1-1, with TRBD1 as a possible D gene (6 bases). Germline-derived CDR1 and CDR2 are SGHRS and YFSETQ. The CDR3 runs 14 residues. V gave up 6 bases and J gave up 0 bases, with 12 bases separating them. The CDR3: CASTSGAMNTEAFF. Here the CDR3 DNA reads TGCGCCAGCACCTCAGGGGCCATGAACACTGAAGCTTTCTTT.

V is TRBV7-3 and J is TRBJ1-1, with TRBD1 matching 7 bases. CDR1 SGHTA and CDR2 FQGTGA come from the germline V gene. The ends lost 6 bases at V and 2 bases at J; junction bases unmatched: 3. The CDR3 loop spans 13 amino acids. The CDR3 region is CASRGTDNTEAFF. The CDR3, as DNA: TGTGCCAGCAGGGGGACAGACAACACTGAAGCTTTCTTT.

CDR3 in DNA: TGTGCCAGCAGCTTACCCTATACAGATACCGGGGAGCTGTTTTTT. This codes for CASSLPYTDTGELFF. The chain joins TRBV7-9 to TRBJ2-2; D unresolved. The CDR3 runs 15 residues. Per germline, CDR1 SEHNR and CDR2 FQNEAQ (reference sequence). V was clipped by 2 bases and J by 5 bases, with 12 bases between them.

The J gene is TRBJ1-5, the V gene TRBV27; D remains unclear. The CDR3 sequence is 15 residues long. The V gene's germline CDR1 is MNHEY and CDR2 SMNVEV (reference sequence). V lost 3 bases and J lost 0, with 9 bases in between. The chain's CDR3 is CASSLARHSNQPQHF. The CDR3 DNA reads as TGTGCCAGCAGTTTGGCCAGGCATAGCAATCAGCCCCAGCATTTT.

The chain joins TRBV28 to TRBJ2-1; 13 bases match TRBD2. The J segment lost 8 bases and the V segment lost 2 bases, leaving 9 bases of the junction unmatched. The CDR3 is made up of 17 amino acids. Looked up from germline, CDR1 is MDHEN and CDR2 is SYDVKM. CDR3 bases: TGTGCCAGCAGTTTAGACCGGACTAGCGGGAGCGAGGATGAGCAGTTCTTC. Residues: CASSLDRTSGSEDEQFF. The full variable domain, in which reference TRBV28 and TRBJ2-1 provide the parts outside the CDR3, is DVKVTQSSRYLVKRTGEKVFLECVQDMDHENMFWYRQDPGLGLRLIYFSYDVKMKEKGDIPEGYSVSREKKERFSLILESASTNQTSMYLCASSLDRTSGSEDEQFFGPGTRLTVL.